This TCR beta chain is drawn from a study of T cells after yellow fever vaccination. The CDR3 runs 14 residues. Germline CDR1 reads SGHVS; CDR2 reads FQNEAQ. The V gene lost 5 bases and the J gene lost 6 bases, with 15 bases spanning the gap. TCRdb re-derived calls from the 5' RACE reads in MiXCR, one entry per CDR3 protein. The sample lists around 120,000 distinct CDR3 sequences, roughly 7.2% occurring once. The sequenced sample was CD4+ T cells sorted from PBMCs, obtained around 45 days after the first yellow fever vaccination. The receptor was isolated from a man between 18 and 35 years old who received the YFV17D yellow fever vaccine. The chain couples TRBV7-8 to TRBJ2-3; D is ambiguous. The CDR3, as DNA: TGTGCCAGCAGCCTTTTTTCCCGCGCCGATACGCAGTATTTT. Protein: CASSLFSRADTQYF.